The 25 T cell receptor beta chains below come from one sample, sequenced in a study of T cell clonotyping in hematopoietic cell transplantation. The protocol was immunoSEQ multiplex PCR, while the TCRdb copy is restricted to in-frame clones and leaves out a portion. This sample has 60,000 to 75,000 clones, with over 90% found just once. Sequenced sample: peripheral blood mononuclear cells. These receptors came from a man aged 45 to 65 in good health. Some clones in this sample may be carry-over from other donors' samples.

This chain joins TRBV9 and TRBJ2-3; a weak D match, TRBD2 (5 bases). V lost 4 bases to trimming and J lost 4 bases, with 7 bases between them. This CDR3 is built from 12 residues. Per the germline V gene, CDR1 is SGDLS and CDR2 is YYNGEE. CDR3 DNA sequence: TGTGCCAGCAGCATGCGGGCAGATACGCAGTATTTT. Protein sequence: CASSMRADTQYF.

The J gene is TRBJ1-5, the V gene TRBV19; D call uncertain. CDR1 LNHDA and CDR2 SQIVND come from the germline V gene (reference sequence). V lost 2 bases to trimming and J lost 3 bases, with 8 bases between them. CDR3 length: 14 amino acids. CDR3 bases: TGTGCCAGTAGTATATCGAGGATCAATCAGCCCCAGCATTTT. The encoded protein is CASSISRINQPQHF. The variable domain in full, with the rest retrieved from reference TRBV19 and TRBJ1-5, is DGGITQSPKYLFRKEGQNVTLSCEQNLNHDAMYWYRQDPGQGLRLIYYSQIVNDFQKGDIAEGYSVSREKKESFPLTVTSAQKNPTAFYLCASSISRINQPQHFGDGTRLSIL.

V is TRBV7-2 and J is TRBJ2-2, with a weak D call TRBD2 (6 bases). The CDR3 is 15 amino acids. Trimming removed 7 bases from V and 8 bases from J, with 20 bases in between. Per germline, CDR1 SGHTA and CDR2 FQGNSA. CDR3 sequence: CASTTGLSGSGELFF. The CDR3 DNA reads as TGTGCCAGCACAACGGGACTCTCCGGGTCTGGGGAGCTGTTTTTT.

The chain employs TRBV6-1 and TRBJ2-5, with 9 bases matching TRBD1. The germline gives CDR1 MNHNS, CDR2 SASEGT. The CDR3 extends over 15 amino acids. J lost 4 bases, V lost 2 bases, and 5 bases had no gene match. CDR3 region: CASSEHGTGRETQYF. In nucleotides, the CDR3 is TGTGCCAGCAGTGAACACGGGACAGGGAGAGAGACCCAGTACTTC.

The rearrangement links TRBV6-1 to TRBJ1-4, with D possibly being TRBD1 (5 bases). The CDR3 has 15 amino acids. Trimming took off 8 bases at V and 3 bases at J, with 16 bases between the two ends. Germline V gene data show CDR1 as MNHNS and CDR2 as SASEGT. CDR3 in DNA: TGTGCCAGCCGGGACGCGGGTGCAGCTAATGAAAAACTGTTTTTT. Its protein product is CASRDAGAANEKLFF.

V is TRBV30 and J is TRBJ2-3; possibly TRBD2 for D (6 bases). The CDR3 contains 16 residues. V dropped 0 bases and J dropped 2 bases, with 15 bases sitting between them. Germline CDR1 reads GTSNPN; CDR2 reads SVGIG (reference sequence). The CDR3 coding sequence is TGTGCCTGGAGTGTAGGTGGTAGCGGATACACAGATACGCAGTATTTT. It encodes CAWSVGGSGYTDTQYF. Combining the CDR3 with reference TRBV30 and TRBJ2-3 gives the whole variable domain SQTIHQWPATLVQPVGSPLSLECTVEGTSNPNLYWYRQAAGRGLQLLFYSVGIGQISSEVPQNLSASRPQDRQFILSSKKLLLSDSGFYLCAWSVGGSGYTDTQYFGPGTRLTVL.

This chain joins TRBV7-2 and TRBJ2-3; 9 bases align to TRBD2. The CDR3 consists of 16 residues. Germline V gene data show CDR1 as SGHTA and CDR2 as FQGNSA. V shed 5 bases and J 0 bases; nucleotides not matched to a gene: 6. In DNA form, the CDR3 reads TGTGCCAGCAGCGGACTTACTAGCGGGAGCACAGATACGCAGTATTTT. Its protein is CASSGLTSGSTDTQYF.

The chain combines TRBV4-1 with TRBJ1-5; TRBD1 is a possible D gene (6 bases). Deletions cut 1 base from V and 1 base from J, with 8 bases between. Germline V gives CDR1 MGHRA, CDR2 YSYEKL. The CDR3 is 15 residues long. CDR3: CASSQARGSNQPQHF. DNA of the CDR3: TGCGCCAGCAGCCAAGCCAGGGGCAGCAATCAGCCCCAGCATTTT.

In this sample, this clone turned up once. The chain recombines TRBV9 with TRBJ2-3, with TRBD1 matching over 8 bases. The CDR3 extends over 15 amino acids. The germline V gene encodes CDR1 SGDLS and CDR2 YYNGEE. The V segment lost 3 bases and the J segment 0 bases; nucleotides outside the gene matches: 3. Written as DNA, the CDR3 is TGTGCCAGCAGCGGGAGGACAGGGAGCACAGATACGCAGTATTTT. Protein: CASSGRTGSTDTQYF.

This clone is a singleton in its sample. This chain joins TRBV5-1 and TRBJ2-5; D may be TRBD2 (6 bases). The CDR3 sequence is 14 residues long. V lost 6 bases and J lost 2, with 14 bases in between. Germline assignment: CDR1 SGHRS and CDR2 YFSETQ. CDR3 nucleotide sequence: TGCGCCAGCACCCACGGGACTTTGCAAGAGACCCAGTACTTC. It codes for CASTHGTLQETQYF.

The V call is TRBV7-2, the J call TRBJ2-2; 7 nucleotides agree with TRBD2. From germline, CDR1 is SGHTA and CDR2 FQGNSA. V dropped 5 bases and J dropped 9; count of bases not matched to a gene: 9. The CDR3 totals 14 residues. This CDR3 reads CASSPPGGGRELFF. In nucleotides, the CDR3 is TGTGCCAGCAGCCCCCCCGGCGGGGGAAGGGAGCTGTTTTTT.

The chain recombines TRBV5-1 with TRBJ2-7, with D possibly matching TRBD1 (5 bases). Germline CDR1 SGHRS, CDR2 YFSETQ. V lost 3 bases, J lost 2 bases, and 12 bases lay in between. This CDR3 contains 14 residues. CDR3 sequence: CASSSRDSPYEQYF. In DNA, the CDR3 is TGCGCCAGCAGCTCGAGAGACAGCCCCTACGAGCAGTACTTC.

The chain carries TRBV5-1 and TRBJ1-5; maybe TRBD1 (5 bases). The CDR3 runs 15 residues. CDR1 is SGHRS and CDR2 is YFSETQ in the germline V gene. V was clipped by 4 bases and J by 7 bases, with 18 bases between them. The CDR3 sequence is CASSPTGDPEQPQHF. The CDR3 coding sequence is TGCGCCAGCAGCCCGACGGGGGACCCGGAGCAGCCCCAGCATTTT.

The V and J genes are TRBV7-9 and TRBJ1-4, with TRBD1 matching over 8 bases. CDR1 is SEHNR and CDR2 is FQNEAQ in the germline V gene (reference sequence). V lost 5 bases to trimming and J lost 8 bases; unmatched junction nucleotides: 7. This CDR3 region has 14 residues. For the CDR3, the DNA is TGTGCCAGCAGCACAAGACAGGGGAACGAAAAACTGTTTTTT. Translation: CASSTRQGNEKLFF.

The gene calls are TRBV6-1 and TRBJ1-1; the D is unclear. Trimming stripped 6 bases from V and 5 bases from J, with 13 bases between. The CDR3 loop spans 13 amino acids. Germline V gives CDR1 MNHNS, CDR2 SASEGT. CDR3 amino acids: CASRIIEGTEAFF. The CDR3 coding sequence is TGTGCCAGCAGGATCATAGAGGGTACTGAAGCTTTCTTT.

The V call is TRBV7-2, the J call TRBJ1-6; no firm D call. The CDR3 contains 15 residues. Trimming cost V 6 bases and J 0 bases, with 9 bases left between them. Per germline, CDR1 SGHTA and CDR2 FQGNSA. The CDR3 DNA follows: TGTGCCAGCAGGACACGATCCTCCTATAATTCACCCCTCCACTTT. Protein product: CASRTRSSYNSPLHF.

The chain couples TRBV5-1 to TRBJ2-3; 10 positions agree with TRBD1. The CDR3 totals 15 residues. Trimming removed 0 bases from V and 5 bases from J; junction bases left unmatched: 3. The germline CDR1 and CDR2 sequences are SGHRS and YFSETQ. The CDR3 sequence: CASSLAGTGVDTQYF. The CDR3 DNA is TGCGCCAGCAGCTTGGCCGGGACAGGGGTAGATACGCAGTATTTT. Using reference TRBV5-1 and TRBJ2-3 for the parts outside the CDR3, the full variable domain is KAGVTQTPRYLIKTRGQQVTLSCSPISGHRSVSWYQQTPGQGLQFLFEYFSETQRNKGNFPGRFSGRQFSNSRSEMNVSTLELGDSALYLCASSLAGTGVDTQYFGPGTRLTVL.

This clone was seen once. J is TRBJ1-1 and V is TRBV28; D ambiguous. The length of the CDR3 is 12 residues. V shed 3 bases and J shed 4 bases, with 6 bases lying between them. Germline V gene data show CDR1 as MDHEN and CDR2 as SYDVKM. The CDR3 DNA follows: TGTGCCAGCAGTTTTTTGACCACTGAAGCTTTCTTT. Amino acids: CASSFLTTEAFF.

The rearrangement links TRBV20-1 to TRBJ2-3; D tentatively fits TRBD1 or TRBD2 (5 bases each). The CDR3 has 11 amino acids. Between the trimmed V and J ends, which lost 3 bases and 6 bases, there was a span of 7 bases. Germline CDR1 DFQATT, CDR2 SNEGSKA (reference sequence). DNA for the CDR3: TGCAGTGCTAGCAGGGAGGATACGCAGTATTTT. Translation gives CSASREDTQYF.

This chain connects TRBV7-3 to TRBJ2-2; TRBD2 aligns across 7 bases. With V trimmed by 5 bases and J by 6 bases, 6 bases remained unmatched. Germline CDR1 SGHTA, CDR2 FQGTGA. The CDR3 consists of 14 residues. Written as DNA, the CDR3 is TGTGCCAGCAGCCGGGGTGCGGGGGCCGGGGAGCTGTTTTTT. The encoded protein is CASSRGAGAGELFF.

The V call is TRBV6-5, the J call TRBJ1-2, with D possibly TRBD1 on 5 matching bases. Looked up from germline, CDR1 is MNHEY and CDR2 is SVGAGI. V was trimmed by 5 bases and J by 1 base, leaving 14 bases between them. The CDR3 consists of 15 residues. CDR3: CASSAPGDGNYGYTF. For the CDR3, the DNA is TGTGCCAGCAGTGCCCCCGGGGACGGTAACTATGGCTACACCTTC.

The count of this clone is one. This chain uses TRBV28 with TRBJ1-2, with unresolved D. The V end was cut by 4 bases, the J end by 4 bases, with 10 bases between. Germline CDR1 MDHEN, CDR2 SYDVKM. The CDR3 contains 13 residues. This CDR3 is CASSSMTLYGYTF. The CDR3 region has the DNA TGTGCCAGCAGTTCGATGACTCTCTATGGCTACACCTTC.

V usage is TRBV7-9 and J usage is TRBJ2-1, with TRBD2 identical over 13 bases. The length of the CDR3 is 17 residues. The germline V gene has CDR1 SEHNR and CDR2 FQNEAQ (reference sequence). J gave up 2 bases and V 5 bases, and 6 bases lay outside the gene matches. The chain's CDR3 is CASSRRLAGGTYNEQFF. CDR3 DNA sequence: TGTGCCAGCAGCCGCCGACTAGCGGGGGGTACCTACAATGAGCAGTTCTTC.

This chain uses TRBV6-5 with TRBJ2-7, with 7 bases fitting TRBD1. Trimming at V came to 5 bases and at J to 3 bases, leaving 7 bases not matched to a gene. CDR1 and CDR2 (germline): MNHEY, SVGAGI. CDR3 length: 14 amino acids. CDR3 sequence (DNA): TGTGCCAGCAGTCCGGGACAGCTATACTACGAGCAGTACTTC. Translated, it gives CASSPGQLYYEQYF.

The V gene is TRBV11-1, the J gene TRBJ2-1; 8 bases fit TRBD1. In germline, CDR1 is SGHAT, CDR2 FQDESV (reference sequence). The CDR3 is 16 residues long. V lost 0 bases, J lost 4 bases, and 5 bases stayed unmatched. The DNA of the CDR3 is TGTGCCAGCAGCTTAGCGCCCCAGGGGGCTTACAATGAGCAGTTCTTC. It translates to CASSLAPQGAYNEQFF.